This T cell receptor beta chain emerged from a study of regulatory T cells in long-lasting Graves disease. The study's findings and limits: The study found TRBV28, TRBJ1-2 and TRBJ2-5 favored in persistent disease.

The authors built TCR beta libraries using iRepertoire HTBI primers and Arm-PCR of CDR3 regions. One entry per CDR3 protein, called by TCRdb with MiXCR from the multiplex PCR reads. The table includes 700,000 or so distinct CDR3 sequences, roughly 30% detected once. Turning to this clonotype: No antigen is known for it.

Stated time point: persistent/refractory GD, antithyroid drugs over 5 years with positive TRAb. From PBMCs, RNA was extracted and then used to make the TCR library. The CDR3 consists of 14 residues. The V gene lost 8 bases and the J gene lost 4 bases, with 14 bases spanning the gap. Germline V gene sequence: CDR1 MDHEN, CDR2 SYDVKM. The source is a female donor with Graves disease. Material: peripheral blood mononuclear cells (PBMCs), obtained when the disease was refractory, from a patient treated with antithyroid drugs. The chain employs TRBV28 and TRBJ2-2; tentatively, D is TRBD1 or TRBD2 (6 bases each). The CDR3 reads CASVRGGRTGELFF. CDR3 coding DNA: TGTGCCAGCGTGCGAGGGGGGCGCACCGGGGAGCTGTTTTTT. The variable domain in full, completed from reference TRBV28 and TRBJ2-2, reads DVKVTQSSRYLVKRTGEKVFLECVQDMDHENMFWYRQDPGLGLRLIYFSYDVKMKEKGDIPEGYSVSREKKERFSLILESASTNQTSMYLCASVRGGRTGELFFGEGSRLTVL.